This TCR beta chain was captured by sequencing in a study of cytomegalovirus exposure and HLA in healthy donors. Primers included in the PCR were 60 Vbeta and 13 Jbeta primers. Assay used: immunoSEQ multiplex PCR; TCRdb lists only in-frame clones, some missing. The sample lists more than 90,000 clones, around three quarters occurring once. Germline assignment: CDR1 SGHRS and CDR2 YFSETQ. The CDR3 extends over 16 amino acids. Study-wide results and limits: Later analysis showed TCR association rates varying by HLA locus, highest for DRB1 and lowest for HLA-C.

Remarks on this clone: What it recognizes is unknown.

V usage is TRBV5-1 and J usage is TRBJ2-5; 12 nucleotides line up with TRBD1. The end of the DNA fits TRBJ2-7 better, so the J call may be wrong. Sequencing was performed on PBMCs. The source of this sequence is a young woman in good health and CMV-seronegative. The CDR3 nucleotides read TGCGCCAGCAGCTTGGCCGGGACAGGGGGCGTCAACGAGCAGTACTTC. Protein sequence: CASSLAGTGGVNEQYF.